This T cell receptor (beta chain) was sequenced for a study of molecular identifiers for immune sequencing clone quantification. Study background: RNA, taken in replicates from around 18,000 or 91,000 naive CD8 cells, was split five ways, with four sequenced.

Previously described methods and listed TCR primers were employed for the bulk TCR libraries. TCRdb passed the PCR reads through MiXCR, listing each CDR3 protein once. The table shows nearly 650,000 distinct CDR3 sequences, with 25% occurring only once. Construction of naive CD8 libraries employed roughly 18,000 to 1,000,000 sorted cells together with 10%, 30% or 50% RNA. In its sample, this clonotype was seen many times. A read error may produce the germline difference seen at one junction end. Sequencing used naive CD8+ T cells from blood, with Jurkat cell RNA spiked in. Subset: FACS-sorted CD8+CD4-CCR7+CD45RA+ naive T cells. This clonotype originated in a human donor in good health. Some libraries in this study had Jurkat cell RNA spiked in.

The CDR3 here is CASSLYRGAYEQYF. The CDR3, as DNA: TGTGCCAGCAGTTTATACAGGGGTGCCTACGAGCAGTACTTC. The chain carries TRBV5-1 and TRBJ2-7, with 7 bases identical to TRBD1. In germline, CDR1 is SGHRS, CDR2 YFSETQ. This CDR3 comprises 14 residues.